The rows below give T cell receptor beta chains drawn from one sample of a study of post-analysis software for immune sequencing data. TCRdb redid the calling of the PCR reads with MiXCR, one entry per CDR3 protein. The profile shows 650,000 to 900,000 distinct CDR3 sequences, 46% of them singletons. The sample comprised blood. The source of these receptors is a girl aged 10 to 17 with multiple sclerosis. CDR3s include the opening cysteine and the closing phenylalanine or tryptophan. D genes are given only for firm matches.

>TRBJ2-1|TRBV5-1|-
CASSLGQGGKFTYNEQFF
>TRBJ2-1|TRBV5-1|-
CASSVEGGWSYNEQFF
>TRBJ2-2|TRBV6-6|-
CASIGGSLGITGELFF
>TRBJ1-1|TRBV15|-
CATSSMGRYEAFF
>TRBJ2-3|TRBV10-3|TRBD2
CAISGGLAGGDTQYF
>TRBJ2-7|TRBV27|-
CASKRGRLEGTDEQYF
>TRBJ1-6|TRBV10-3|-
CAISDANSPLHF
>TRBJ2-7|TRBV12-3/TRBV12-4|-
CASSFELGRWQYF
>-|TRBV2|-
CASLLGGETQYF
>TRBJ1-2|TRBV10-3|TRBD1
CAIGRTGNGYTF
>TRBJ1-1|TRBV4-3|TRBD1
CASSPQGGTEAFF
>TRBJ2-1|TRBV12-3/TRBV12-4|-
CASKGSQWGDYNEQFF
>TRBJ2-1|TRBV5-4|TRBD2
CASSLAGASPPEQFF
>TRBJ1-2|TRBV3-1|-
CANRRAGYGYTF
>-|TRBV20-1|TRBD1
CSAPRTGTGFYEQYF
>TRBJ1-2|TRBV7-2|-
CASSYSTAAGYGYTF
>TRBJ2-3|TRBV6-2/TRBV6-3|TRBD2
CASSYRSSGTDTQYF
>TRBJ2-2|TRBV7-2|-
CASSLIATSNTGGLFF
>TRBJ2-5|TRBV7-2|TRBD2
CASSLILAGAETQYF
>TRBJ2-7|TRBV6-5|TRBD1
CASSYLAGQVPYEQYF
>TRBJ2-1|TRBV15|-
CAASRESAPHEQFF
>TRBJ1-6|TRBV6-1|-
CASSSRDSSSYNSPLHF
>TRBJ2-7|TRBV7-2|TRBD1
CASSRDRISYEQYF
>TRBJ1-5|TRBV20-1|-
CSAREIGFGPNQPQHF
>TRBJ2-1|TRBV20-1|-
CSARPLLAQFF
>TRBJ1-4|TRBV18|-
CASRESGTNEKLFF
>TRBJ2-1|TRBV7-9|TRBD1
CASSTRDRGVNEQFF
>TRBJ2-7|TRBV2|TRBD1
CASRTGVIEQYF
>TRBJ2-4|TRBV11-2|-
CASSLGAVEQYF
>TRBJ1-5|TRBV12-3/TRBV12-4|-
CASRKGGAGQPQHF
>TRBJ2-7|TRBV28|-
CASSLVGTNEQYF